These 16 T cell receptor beta chains came from one sample sequenced in a study of shared clonotypes between healthy human individuals. TCRdb's copy holds only in-frame clones and misses some; the assay was immunoSEQ multiplex PCR. The top ten clones hold about 14% of a sample with about 96,000 clones, 40% to 55% of them seen once. Material for sequencing was PBMCs. All receptors derive from a woman in her forties in good health. Some clones in this sample may be carry-over from other donors' samples.

The chain carries TRBV7-2 and TRBJ2-5; the match to TRBD2 covers 14 bases. The closer fit of TRBJ2-7 to the DNA end suggests the J call may be wrong. Germline V gene data show CDR1 as SGHTA and CDR2 as FQGNSA. This CDR3 region has 15 residues. The CDR3 here is CASSPGLAGVGEQYF. The CDR3 DNA sequence: TGTGCCAGCAGCCCGGGACTAGCGGGAGTCGGCGAGCAGTACTTC.

This clone was picked up a small number of times. The chain employs TRBV9 and TRBJ2-5; 10 bases line up with TRBD1. Germline values: CDR1 SGDLS, CDR2 YYNGEE. The CDR3 loop spans 15 amino acids. After removal of 4 bases from V and 3 bases from J, the junction contained 6 bases not matched to a gene. Here the CDR3 reads CASSLLGTGEETQYF. The CDR3 bases are TGTGCCAGCAGCCTGCTAGGGACAGGGGAAGAGACCCAGTACTTC.

As DNA, the CDR3 is TGTGCCAGCAGTTTTATCGGCAGGGAACAAGCTTTCTTT. Its protein is CASSFIGREQAFF. The chain recombines TRBV28 with TRBJ1-1, with D perhaps matching TRBD1 (5 bases). Germline CDR1 MDHEN, CDR2 SYDVKM. CDR3 size: 13 residues. The germline V and J ends were trimmed by 3 bases and 9 bases, with 14 bases remaining between them.

This clone was seen more than once but under ten times. This rearrangement joins TRBV7-9 to TRBJ1-2; D is ambiguous. CDR1 is SEHNR, CDR2 FQNEAQ, per germline (reference sequence). The CDR3 totals 13 residues. The germline V and J ends were trimmed by 5 bases and 4 bases, with 11 bases remaining between them. CDR3 in amino acids: CASSPDTAYGYTF. The DNA for the CDR3 is TGTGCCAGCAGCCCAGACACCGCCTATGGCTACACCTTC.

The V and J genes are TRBV29-1 and TRBJ2-3, with D possibly being TRBD2 (5 bases). V was trimmed by 3 bases and J by 1 base, leaving 8 bases between them. Germline CDR1 SQVTM, CDR2 ANQGSEA. The CDR3 is 13 amino acids. The DNA of the CDR3 is TGCAGCGTTGAGAGCGGAGGCACAGATACGCAGTATTTT. Translating it yields CSVESGGTDTQYF.

Notes on this clone: A far larger clone is just one base off, so this is likely a read error. The sample holds other DNA sequences that translate to the same CDR3. The V gene is TRBV19, the J gene TRBJ2-3; TRBD1 might be the D (5 bases). Germline V gene lookup returns CDR1 LNHDA and CDR2 SQIVND (reference sequence). This CDR3 comprises 9 residues. CDR3 residues: CASGHPQYF. CDR3 coding DNA: TGTGCCAGCGGACATCCGCAGTACTTT.

The genes are TRBV27 and TRBJ2-1, with D possibly matching TRBD1 (5 bases). The germline gives CDR1 MNHEY, CDR2 SMNVEV (reference sequence). Trimming left V 1 base short and J 5 bases short, with 9 bases between. This CDR3 comprises 14 residues. Here the CDR3 reads CASSLLGHNNEQFF. CDR3 coding DNA: TGTGCCAGCAGTTTATTGGGGCACAACAATGAGCAGTTCTTC.

This chain links TRBV28 with TRBJ2-7; D is ambiguous. Germline assignment: CDR1 MDHEN and CDR2 SYDVKM. The germline V and J ends were trimmed by 5 bases and 2 bases, with 13 bases remaining between them. The CDR3 totals 14 residues. The CDR3 is CASSPPGQTYEQYF. CDR3 DNA: TGTGCCAGCAGTCCGCCCGGGCAGACCTACGAGCAGTACTTC. Full variable domain (remainder filled in from reference TRBV28 and TRBJ2-7): DVKVTQSSRYLVKRTGEKVFLECVQDMDHENMFWYRQDPGLGLRLIYFSYDVKMKEKGDIPEGYSVSREKKERFSLILESASTNQTSMYLCASSPPGQTYEQYFGPGTRLTVT.

This clone occurred many times. This rearrangement joins TRBV30 to TRBJ1-3, with D unresolved. The CDR3 loop spans 13 amino acids. The germline gives CDR1 GTSNPN, CDR2 SVGIG (reference sequence). Trimming stripped 4 bases from V and 1 base from J, with 8 bases between. CDR3 sequence: CAWTMTSGNTIYF. CDR3 sequence (DNA): TGTGCCTGGACGATGACTTCTGGAAACACCATATATTTT.

The rearrangement joins TRBV30 to TRBJ2-7; D is unclear. The V end lost 3 bases, the J end lost 5 bases, and 8 bases lay between the germline ends. Germline V lookup: CDR1 GTSNPN, CDR2 SVGIG (reference sequence). The CDR3 extends over 11 amino acids. The CDR3 DNA reads TGTGCCTGGAGCAAAAACAACGAGCAGTACTTC. Its translation is CAWSKNNEQYF.

This rearrangement joins TRBV6-6 to TRBJ1-4; D unresolved. This CDR3 is 13 amino acids long. Germline values: CDR1 MNHNY, CDR2 SVGAGI (reference sequence). V lost 6 bases to trimming and J lost 3 bases, with 8 bases between them. The CDR3 spells CASRERANEKLFF. The CDR3 nucleotides are TGTGCCAGCAGAGAACGGGCTAATGAAAAACTGTTTTTT.

There are many counts of this clone. The chain is built from TRBV29-1 and TRBJ2-5, with no clear D. In germline, CDR1 is SQVTM, CDR2 ANQGSEA. The CDR3 extends over 11 amino acids. The germline V and J ends were trimmed by 4 bases and 4 bases, with 7 bases remaining between them. CDR3 amino acids: CSVGGTETQYF. CDR3 sequence (DNA): TGCAGCGTTGGAGGAACAGAGACCCAGTACTTC.

This clone was seen only a few times. V is TRBV6-5 and J is TRBJ1-2; D not resolved. The CDR3 loop spans 13 amino acids. CDR1 and CDR2 from the germline V gene are MNHEY and SVGAGI. V lost 6 bases, J lost 5 bases, and 13 bases lay in between. The CDR3 is CASSLRGSYGYTF. The CDR3 DNA sequence: TGTGCCAGCAGCCTACGGGGTTCTTATGGCTACACCTTC.

Comments on this clone: A single base separates this from a much larger clone, so it may be a read error. The J gene is TRBJ2-5, the V gene TRBV15; 8 positions match TRBD1. The J call is uncertain, as TRBJ2-7 better fits the DNA end. The germline V gene encodes CDR1 LNHNV and CDR2 YYDKDF (reference sequence). The CDR3 is made up of 17 amino acids. The CDR3 protein is CAISRGAAGGFNYEQYF. The CDR3 DNA reads as TGTGCCATCAGCAGAGGGGCGGCAGGGGGCTTCAACTACGAGCAGTACTTC.

The gene calls are TRBV2 and TRBJ2-6; no reliable D call. Trimming shortened V by 0 bases and J by 3 bases, and 9 bases separated the two germline ends. The germline gives CDR1 SNHLY, CDR2 FYNNEI. The CDR3 consists of 16 residues. The CDR3 DNA reads as TGTGCCAGCAGTGAAGCGCTTCAGTATGGGGCCAACGTCCTGACTTTC. Protein sequence: CASSEALQYGANVLTF.

J is TRBJ1-2 and V is TRBV5-1; D not certain. The CDR3 has 15 residues. The germline V gene has CDR1 SGHRS and CDR2 YFSETQ. The V end was cut by 0 bases, the J end by 7 bases, with 16 bases between. Here the CDR3 reads CASSLELADRSGYTF. CDR3 nucleotides: TGCGCCAGCAGCTTGGAACTGGCGGATCGGAGTGGCTACACCTTC.